This T cell receptor (beta chain) came from a study of blood T cell repertoires in COVID-19. Study details: Samples came from the United States, Italy and Spain, spanning acute and convalescent COVID-19.

Profiled with immunoSEQ multiplex PCR; TCRdb holds only in-frame clones, not every one. The sample includes around 100,000 clones, about four fifths of them seen just once. V lost 3 bases to trimming and J lost 7 bases, with 13 bases between them. The CDR3 runs 14 residues. Germline V lookup: CDR1 MNHEY, CDR2 SMNVEV (reference sequence). This sequence joins TRBV27 and TRBJ1-5; a possible D gene is TRBD1 (6 bases). The TCR was taken from a woman of 80 years or more with active or convalescent COVID-19. The sequenced sample was peripheral blood. The CDR3 here is CASSFRGGEQPQHF. CDR3 DNA sequence: TGTGCCAGCAGTTTCAGGGGTGGGGAACAGCCCCAGCATTTT.